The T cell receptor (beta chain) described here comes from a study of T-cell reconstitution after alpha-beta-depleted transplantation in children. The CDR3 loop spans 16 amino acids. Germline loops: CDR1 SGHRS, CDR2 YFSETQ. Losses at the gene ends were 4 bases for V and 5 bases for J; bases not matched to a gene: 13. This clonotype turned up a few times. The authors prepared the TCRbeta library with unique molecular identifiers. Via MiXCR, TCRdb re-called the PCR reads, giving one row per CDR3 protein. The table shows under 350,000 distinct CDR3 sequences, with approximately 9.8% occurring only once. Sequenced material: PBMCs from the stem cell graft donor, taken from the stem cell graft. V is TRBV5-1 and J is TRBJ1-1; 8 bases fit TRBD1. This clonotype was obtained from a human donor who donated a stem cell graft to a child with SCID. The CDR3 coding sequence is TGCGCCAGCAGCGAGTCCCGGCAGGGGGCAGGGACTGAAGCTTTCTTT. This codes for CASSESRQGAGTEAFF.